One and the same sample provided the 15 T cell receptor beta chains below, sequenced in a study of cytotoxic CD8 clonotypes in ibrutinib-treated CLL. Repertoires were generated with immunoSEQ multiplex PCR, while TCRdb's copy carries only in-frame clones and drops some. The table lists about 130,000 clones, 70% to 80% of them singletons. The source material was PBMCs, sampled after 12 months of ibrutinib treatment. Receptor source: a human donor with chronic lymphocytic leukemia.

This clone came up a few times. V is TRBV4-3 and J is TRBJ1-5; perhaps TRBD1 as D (6 bases). Germline V CDR1 and CDR2: LGHNA, YSLEER. This CDR3 has 13 amino acids. Between the trimmed V and J ends, which lost 2 bases and 4 bases, there was a span of 6 bases. CDR3: CASSQTGNQPQHF. For the CDR3, the DNA is TGCGCCAGCAGCCAAACAGGGAATCAGCCCCAGCATTTT.

This rearrangement joins TRBV29-1 to TRBJ2-7, with 10 nucleotides matching TRBD2. In germline, CDR1 is SQVTM, CDR2 ANQGSEA. The CDR3 sequence is 13 residues long. The V and J ends lost 5 bases and 1 base, in that order; junction bases with no gene match: 2. CDR3 sequence (DNA): TGCAGCGTTCTAGCGGGGGTTTCCTACGAGCAGTACTTC. Its protein is CSVLAGVSYEQYF.

V and J are TRBV27 and TRBJ2-7; possibly TRBD1 for D (6 bases). V lost 10 bases to trimming and J lost 2 bases, with 15 bases between them. The length of the CDR3 is 13 residues. Germline V CDR1 and CDR2: MNHEY, SMNVEV (reference sequence). DNA for the CDR3: TGTGCCACCTTCGGGACATACCCCTACGAGCAGTACTTC. It is translated as CATFGTYPYEQYF.

J is TRBJ1-2 and V is TRBV2; the D is unclear. Trimming left V 3 bases short and J 10 bases short, with 15 bases between. This CDR3 region has 13 residues. The germline CDR1 and CDR2 sequences are SNHLY and FYNNEI. CDR3 sequence: CASSESSIVAYTF. CDR3 nucleotides: TGTGCCAGCAGTGAGTCGAGCATCGTAGCCTACACCTTC. Full variable domain (rest looked up from reference TRBV2 and TRBJ1-2): EPEVTQTPSHQVTQMGQEVILRCVPISNHLYFYWYRQILGQKVEFLVSFYNNEISEKSEIFDDQFSVERPDGSNFTLKIRSTKLEDSAMYFCASSESSIVAYTFGSGTRLTVV.

The V call is TRBV5-1, the J call TRBJ2-7; 9 positions agree with TRBD2. With V trimmed by 7 bases and J by 3 bases, 5 bases remained unmatched. Germline assignment: CDR1 SGHRS and CDR2 YFSETQ. The CDR3 has 13 residues. The DNA of the CDR3 is TGCGCCAGCCGAAAGACTAGCGGCTACGAGCAGTACTTC. Translation: CASRKTSGYEQYF.

V gene TRBV18 combines with J gene TRBJ2-7; 7 nucleotides match TRBD1. Germline lookup yields CDR1 KGHSH and CDR2 LQKENI. The CDR3 length is 16 residues. V lost 2 bases to trimming and J lost 5 bases; unmatched junction nucleotides: 12. The CDR3 coding sequence is TGTGCCAGCTCACCATCACTGACACAGGGGTTCCACGAGCAGTACTTC. This sequence encodes CASSPSLTQGFHEQYF. The full variable domain, with the rest looked up from reference TRBV18 and TRBJ2-7, is NAGVMQNPRHLVRRRGQEARLRCSPMKGHSHVYWYRQLPEEGLKFMVYLQKENIIDESGMPKERFSAEFPKEGPSILRIQQVVRGDSAAYFCASSPSLTQGFHEQYFGPGTRLTVT.

Only a few counts were recorded for this clone. The CDR3 region has the DNA TGTGCCAGCAGCCCCGGTTTGAGCGGGACCTACGAGCAGTACTTC. Protein sequence: CASSPGLSGTYEQYF. This chain connects TRBV5-4 to TRBJ2-7; 7 bases are shared with TRBD2. From germline, CDR1 is SGHNT and CDR2 YYREEE (reference sequence). The CDR3 totals 15 residues. The V segment lost 4 bases and the J segment 2 bases; nucleotides outside the gene matches: 9.

This clone was counted only a few times. The rearrangement uses TRBV9 and TRBJ2-5; 10 bases align to TRBD2. CDR3 length: 16 amino acids. Germline trimming cut 3 bases from V and 5 bases from J; bases unmatched to any gene: 10. Germline loops: CDR1 SGDLS, CDR2 YYNGEE. CDR3 coding DNA: TGTGCCAGCAGCGCCACTAGCGGGACGAGTTCGGAGACCCAGTACTTC. Amino acid sequence: CASSATSGTSSETQYF.

This chain joins TRBV6-6 and TRBJ2-7; 14 bases agree with TRBD2. Germline V gene lookup returns CDR1 MNHNY and CDR2 SVGAGI (reference sequence). The CDR3 runs 15 residues. V was pared by 7 bases and J by 5 bases, with 7 bases of the junction left unmatched. For the CDR3, the DNA is TGTGCCAGCAAGGGGACTAGCGGGAGAAATAACGAGCAGTACTTC. This sequence encodes CASKGTSGRNNEQYF.

There are a few counts of this clone. The CDR3 is CASSHFGGTYEQYF. CDR3 sequence (DNA): TGTGCCAGCAGTCACTTCGGGGGGACCTACGAGCAGTACTTC. The V and J genes are TRBV27 and TRBJ2-7, with 7 bases that match TRBD2. J was trimmed by 2 bases and V by 5 bases; bases with no gene match: 6. This CDR3 is built from 14 residues. CDR1 and CDR2 from the germline V gene are MNHEY and SMNVEV (reference sequence).

The J gene is TRBJ2-4, the V gene TRBV25-1; no clear D. Trimming removed 4 bases from V and 0 bases from J, with 7 bases in between. The germline V gene has CDR1 MGHDK and CDR2 SYGVNS. This CDR3 has 14 amino acids. The CDR3 is CASSGKLAKNIQYF. The CDR3 coding sequence is TGTGCCAGCAGTGGCAAACTAGCCAAAAACATTCAGTACTTC.

This clone was counted once. The chain uses TRBV7-9 and TRBJ2-7; D is ambiguous. V was cut by 2 bases and J by 2 bases, with 13 bases left in between. The CDR3 totals 15 residues. Germline CDR1 reads SEHNR; CDR2 reads FQNEAQ (reference sequence). The CDR3 protein is CASSLSVSVTYEQYF. The CDR3 coding sequence is TGTGCCAGCAGCTTAAGCGTGAGCGTTACCTACGAGCAGTACTTC.

The sample holds a few counts of this clone. The chain links TRBV7-6 to TRBJ2-2; D is uncertain. Germline V CDR1 and CDR2: SGHVS, FNYEAQ. Trimming removed 1 base from V and 6 bases from J, with 6 bases in between. This CDR3 spans 13 amino acids. The DNA for the CDR3 is TGTGCCAGCAGCTTAGGTGGGGCCGGGGAGCTGTTTTTT. Residues: CASSLGGAGELFF.

The chain couples TRBV20-1 to TRBJ2-1; D not resolved. V lost 4 bases and J 5 bases, leaving 6 bases between the germline ends. Looked up from germline, CDR1 is DFQATT and CDR2 is SNEGSKA (reference sequence). The CDR3 is made up of 11 amino acids. The CDR3 is CSAKWDNEQFF. CDR3 in DNA: TGCAGTGCTAAGTGGGACAATGAGCAGTTCTTC.

The sample holds a few counts of this clone. This chain connects TRBV10-2 to TRBJ1-2; D ambiguous. CDR1 and CDR2 from the germline V gene are WSHSY and SAAADI. The CDR3 is 13 amino acids. V lost 4 bases, J lost 5 bases, and 11 bases lay in between. The chain's CDR3 is CASSVRGGYGYTF. The CDR3, as DNA: TGCGCCAGCAGTGTCCGGGGAGGATATGGCTACACCTTC.